This T cell receptor beta chain came from a study of monozygotic twins with inflammatory bowel disease. TCRdb reprocessed the 5' RACE reads, with one entry per CDR3 protein and no DNA. The sample includes fewer than 450,000 distinct CDR3 sequences. CDR3 length: 16 amino acids. CDR1 is DFQATT and CDR2 is SNEGSKA in the germline V gene (reference sequence). The sample consisted of blood. This TCR was sampled from a human donor with ulcerative colitis or Crohn's disease, or a healthy co-twin of an affected twin (not recorded which). The V gene is TRBV20-1, the J gene TRBJ2-1; TCRdb names TRBD2, which stays unverified in the absence of DNA. CDR3 loop: CSASRTILANYNEQFF.